These 11 T cell receptor beta chains share one sample of origin, sequenced in a study of control samples from healthy donors and cancer patients. Repertoires were generated with immunoSEQ multiplex PCR, while TCRdb's copy carries only in-frame clones and drops some. The sample consists of about 410,000 clones, roughly 90% of them appearing once. The sample taken for sequencing was PBMCs. All receptors come from a middle-aged man with head and neck cancer.

This clone was recorded once. This chain joins TRBV28 and TRBJ2-1; TRBD1 matches at 7 bases. This CDR3 is 15 amino acids long. Germline V gene lookup returns CDR1 MDHEN and CDR2 SYDVKM. With 7 bases clipped from V and 3 bases from J, the junction kept 9 bases outside the gene matches. CDR3 in amino acids: CASTRQGQNYNEQFF. The DNA of the CDR3 is TGTGCCAGCACCCGACAGGGACAAAACTACAATGAGCAGTTCTTC.

The rearrangement joins TRBV6-5 to TRBJ2-1; 11 positions agree with TRBD2. The CDR3 is 15 amino acids. V dropped 5 bases and J dropped 4; count of bases not matched to a gene: 4. The germline V gene encodes CDR1 MNHEY and CDR2 SVGAGI. The CDR3, as DNA: TGTGCCAGCAGTACTAGCGGGAGTGATTACAATGAGCAGTTCTTC. Residues: CASSTSGSDYNEQFF.

The rearrangement uses TRBV7-9 and TRBJ2-2; D ambiguous. CDR3 size: 16 residues. Germline V gene lookup returns CDR1 SEHNR and CDR2 FQNEAQ (reference sequence). The V and J ends lost 4 bases and 8 bases respectively, with 20 bases between them. The CDR3 reads CASSSSPLNTRGELFF. The CDR3 DNA reads as TGTGCCAGCAGCTCTTCTCCCCTTAACACCAGGGGGGAGCTGTTTTTT.

The rearrangement uses TRBV7-9 and TRBJ1-3; no clear D. Trimming took 5 bases from V and 8 from J, leaving 10 bases between them. Germline CDR1 SEHNR, CDR2 FQNEAQ (reference sequence). The CDR3 has 12 amino acids. The CDR3 here is CASSRDPYTIYF. In DNA, the CDR3 is TGTGCCAGCAGCAGAGACCCTTACACCATATATTTT.

This chain joins TRBV29-1 and TRBJ1-1; the D is unclear. Trimming cost V 4 bases and J 6 bases, with 9 bases left between them. The CDR3 contains 11 residues. Germline loops: CDR1 SQVTM, CDR2 ANQGSEA. For the CDR3, the DNA is TGCAGCGTTGGTCCTGGGGCTGAAGCTTTCTTT. Its translation: CSVGPGAEAFF.

V and J are TRBV6-1 and TRBJ2-6, with D perhaps matching TRBD1 (6 bases). The CDR3 sequence is 18 residues long. Germline V gene lookup returns CDR1 MNHNS and CDR2 SASEGT. The V end lost 0 bases, the J end lost 0 bases, and 12 bases lay between the germline ends. The CDR3 DNA sequence: TGTGCCAGCAGTGAAGCACGGCAGGGGTTCTCTGGGGCCAACGTCCTGACTTTC. Protein sequence: CASSEARQGFSGANVLTF.

About this clone itself: Other nucleotide sequences from this sample produce the same CDR3. The V gene is TRBV6-6, the J gene TRBJ2-2; the D is unclear. Trimming left V 3 bases short and J 3 bases short, with 2 bases between. This CDR3 is 12 amino acids long. Per germline, CDR1 MNHNY and CDR2 SVGAGI (reference sequence). This CDR3 is CASSYYTGELFF. The CDR3 DNA follows: TGTGCCAGCAGTTATTACACCGGGGAGCTGTTTTTT.

This clone appeared a single time. The chain carries TRBV9 and TRBJ1-1; D not resolved. The CDR3 contains 16 residues. Trimming stripped 4 bases from V and 2 bases from J, with 18 bases between. CDR1 SGDLS and CDR2 YYNGEE come from the germline V gene. The CDR3 DNA follows: TGTGCCAGCAGCAATAGTAGGTGGAAGGGAAACACTGAAGCTTTCTTT. Protein: CASSNSRWKGNTEAFF.

This chain connects TRBV10-3 to TRBJ1-5, with no clear D. Germline CDR1 is ENHRY and CDR2 is SYGVKD. The CDR3 consists of 13 residues. V was pared by 2 bases and J by 5 bases, with 7 bases between. The CDR3 loop reads CAISETKDQPQHF. In DNA form, the CDR3 reads TGTGCCATCAGTGAGACGAAAGATCAGCCCCAGCATTTT.

Concerning this clone: This same CDR3 is encoded by further DNA sequences in the sample. The chain links TRBV28 to TRBJ1-1; 7 nucleotides align to TRBD1. The CDR3 is 13 amino acids. With 1 base clipped from V and 4 bases from J, the junction kept 0 bases outside the gene matches. CDR1 is MDHEN, CDR2 SYDVKM, per germline. The CDR3 DNA is TGTGCCAGCAGTTTATCAGGGGGCACTGAAGCTTTCTTT. Protein sequence: CASSLSGGTEAFF.

The rearrangement uses TRBV6-2 or TRBV6-3 and TRBJ1-5; 9 bases match TRBD1. The trim removed 4 bases at V and 2 bases at J, leaving 6 bases unmatched. The length of the CDR3 is 16 residues. Germline CDR1 and CDR2: MNHEY and SVGEGT. The CDR3 DNA is TGTGCCAGCAGTTTCCGGGACAGGGCCGGCAATCAGCCCCAGCATTTT. Translating it yields CASSFRDRAGNQPQHF.